Given below is one T cell receptor beta chain in context. Authors' methods: Amplifying reference gene primers gave estimates of nucleated cell counts. The protocol was immunoSEQ multiplex PCR, while the TCRdb copy is restricted to in-frame clones and leaves out a portion. That table furnishes V, J and clone size, whereas the DNA furnished D and trimming. The sample has about 260,000 clones, about 88% seen once. The source of the sample is a study of blood T cell repertoires in COVID-19. Study information: Nucleic acid was either cDNA or gDNA, and it came from T cells, B-cell-depleted T cells, or PBMCs.

Germline CDR1 reads SNHLY; CDR2 reads FYNNEI. Trimming took 6 bases from V and 0 from J, leaving 9 bases between them. The CDR3 is 14 amino acids. The receptor comes from a man aged 25 to 45 with acute COVID-19. The genes are TRBV2 and TRBJ1-5; D is possibly TRBD1 (5 bases). The specimen sequenced was PBMCs or T cells enriched from blood (not recorded which). The CDR3 protein is CASSRRGSNQPQHF. The CDR3 coding sequence is TGTGCCAGCAGCCGAAGGGGTAGCAATCAGCCCCAGCATTTT. Full variable domain (missing parts from reference TRBV2 and TRBJ1-5): EPEVTQTPSHQVTQMGQEVILRCVPISNHLYFYWYRQILGQKVEFLVSFYNNEISEKSEIFDDQFSVERPDGSNFTLKIRSTKLEDSAMYFCASSRRGSNQPQHFGDGTRLSIL.